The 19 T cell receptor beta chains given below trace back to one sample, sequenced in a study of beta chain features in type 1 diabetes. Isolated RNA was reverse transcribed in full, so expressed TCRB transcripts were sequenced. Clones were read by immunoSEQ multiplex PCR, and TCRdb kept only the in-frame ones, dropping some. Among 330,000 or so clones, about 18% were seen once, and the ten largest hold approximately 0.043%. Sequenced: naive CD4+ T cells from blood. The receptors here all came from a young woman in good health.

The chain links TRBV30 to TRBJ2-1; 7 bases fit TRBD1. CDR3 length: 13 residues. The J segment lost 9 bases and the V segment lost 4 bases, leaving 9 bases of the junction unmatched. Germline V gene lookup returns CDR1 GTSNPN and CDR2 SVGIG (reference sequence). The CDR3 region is CAWNPGTASEQFF. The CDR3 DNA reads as TGTGCCTGGAACCCCGGGACAGCTAGTGAGCAGTTCTTC.

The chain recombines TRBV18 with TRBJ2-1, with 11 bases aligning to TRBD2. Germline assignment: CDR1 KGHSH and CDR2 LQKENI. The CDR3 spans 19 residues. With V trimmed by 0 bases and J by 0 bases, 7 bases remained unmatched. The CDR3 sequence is CASSPPLAGGRGSYNEQFF. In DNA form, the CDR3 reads TGTGCCAGCTCACCACCCCTAGCGGGAGGCCGGGGCTCCTACAATGAGCAGTTCTTC.

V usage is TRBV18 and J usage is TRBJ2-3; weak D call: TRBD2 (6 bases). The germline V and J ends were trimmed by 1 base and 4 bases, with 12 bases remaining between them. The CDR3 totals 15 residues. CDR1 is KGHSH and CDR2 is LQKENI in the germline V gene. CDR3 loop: CASSPRTEGADTQYF. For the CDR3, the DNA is TGTGCCAGCTCACCACGGACGGAGGGAGCAGATACGCAGTATTTT. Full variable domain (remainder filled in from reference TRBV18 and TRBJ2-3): NAGVMQNPRHLVRRRGQEARLRCSPMKGHSHVYWYRQLPEEGLKFMVYLQKENIIDESGMPKERFSAEFPKEGPSILRIQQVVRGDSAAYFCASSPRTEGADTQYFGPGTRLTVL.

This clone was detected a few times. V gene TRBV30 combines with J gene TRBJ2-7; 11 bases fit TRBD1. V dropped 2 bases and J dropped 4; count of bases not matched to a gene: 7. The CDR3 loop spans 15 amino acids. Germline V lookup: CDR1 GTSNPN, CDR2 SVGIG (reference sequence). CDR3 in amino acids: CAWSNPGQGVYEQYF. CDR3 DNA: TGTGCCTGGAGTAATCCGGGACAGGGGGTGTACGAGCAGTACTTC.

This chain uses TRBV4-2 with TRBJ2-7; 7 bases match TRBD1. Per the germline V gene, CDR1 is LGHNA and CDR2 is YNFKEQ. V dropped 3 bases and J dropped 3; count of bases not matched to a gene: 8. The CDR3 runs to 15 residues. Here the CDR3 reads CASSQSDRVYYEQYF. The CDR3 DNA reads TGTGCCAGCAGCCAGTCCGACAGGGTGTACTACGAGCAGTACTTC.

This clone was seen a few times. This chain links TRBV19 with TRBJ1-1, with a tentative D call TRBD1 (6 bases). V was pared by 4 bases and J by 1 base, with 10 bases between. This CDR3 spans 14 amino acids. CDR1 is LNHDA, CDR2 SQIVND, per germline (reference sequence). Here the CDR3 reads CASSTLQGNTEAFF. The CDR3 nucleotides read TGTGCCAGTAGTACGTTACAGGGGAACACTGAAGCTTTCTTT.

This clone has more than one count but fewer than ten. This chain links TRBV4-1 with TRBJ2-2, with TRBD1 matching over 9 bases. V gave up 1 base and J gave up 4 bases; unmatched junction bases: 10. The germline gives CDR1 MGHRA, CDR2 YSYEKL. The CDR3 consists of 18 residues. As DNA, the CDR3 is TGCGCCAGCAGCCAAGGCCCCTATGACAGGGGGAGCACCGGGGAGCTGTTTTTT. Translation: CASSQGPYDRGSTGELFF.

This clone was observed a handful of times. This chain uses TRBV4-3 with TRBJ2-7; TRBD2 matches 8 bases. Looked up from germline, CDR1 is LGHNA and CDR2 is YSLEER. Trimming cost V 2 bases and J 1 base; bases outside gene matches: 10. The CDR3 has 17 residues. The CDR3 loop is CASSQYSGGAASYEQYF. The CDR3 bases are TGCGCCAGCAGCCAATATTCCGGGGGGGCCGCTTCCTACGAGCAGTACTTC.

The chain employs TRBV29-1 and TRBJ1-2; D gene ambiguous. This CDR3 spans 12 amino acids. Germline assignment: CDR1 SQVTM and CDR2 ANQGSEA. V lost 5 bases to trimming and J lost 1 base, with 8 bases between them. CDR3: CSVLRGNYGYTF. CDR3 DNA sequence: TGCAGCGTTTTACGGGGTAACTATGGCTACACCTTC.

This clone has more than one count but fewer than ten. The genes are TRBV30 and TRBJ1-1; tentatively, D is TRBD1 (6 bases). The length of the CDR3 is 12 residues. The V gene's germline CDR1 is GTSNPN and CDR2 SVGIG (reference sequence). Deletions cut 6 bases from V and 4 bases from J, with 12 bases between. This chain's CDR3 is CACQGGPTEAFF. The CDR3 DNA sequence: TGTGCCTGCCAAGGGGGTCCCACTGAAGCTTTCTTT.

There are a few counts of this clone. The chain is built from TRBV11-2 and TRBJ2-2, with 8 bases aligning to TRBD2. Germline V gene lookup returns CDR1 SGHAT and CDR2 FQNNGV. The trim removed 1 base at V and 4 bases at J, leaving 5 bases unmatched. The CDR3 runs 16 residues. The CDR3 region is CASSLVRLAGTGELFF. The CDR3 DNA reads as TGTGCCAGCAGCTTAGTGCGGCTAGCGGGCACCGGGGAGCTGTTTTTT.

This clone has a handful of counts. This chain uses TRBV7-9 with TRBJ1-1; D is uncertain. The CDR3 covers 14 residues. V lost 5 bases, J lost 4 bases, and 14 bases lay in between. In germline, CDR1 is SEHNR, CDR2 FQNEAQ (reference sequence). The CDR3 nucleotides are TGTGCCAGCAGCACAAGATTGGGAGGCACTGAAGCTTTCTTT. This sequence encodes CASSTRLGGTEAFF.

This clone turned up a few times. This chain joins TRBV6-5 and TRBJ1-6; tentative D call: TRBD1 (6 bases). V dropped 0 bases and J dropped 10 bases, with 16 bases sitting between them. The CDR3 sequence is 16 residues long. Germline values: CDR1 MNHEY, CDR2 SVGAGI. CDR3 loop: CASSYSRQASKSPLHF. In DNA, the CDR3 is TGTGCCAGCAGTTACTCAAGACAGGCCAGTAAATCACCCCTCCACTTT.

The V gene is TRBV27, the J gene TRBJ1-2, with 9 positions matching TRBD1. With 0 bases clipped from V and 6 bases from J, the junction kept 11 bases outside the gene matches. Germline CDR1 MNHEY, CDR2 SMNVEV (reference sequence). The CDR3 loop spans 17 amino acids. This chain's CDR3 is CASSLSKRTGVVDGYTF. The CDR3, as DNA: TGTGCCAGCAGTTTATCGAAGCGGACAGGGGTAGTTGATGGCTACACCTTC.

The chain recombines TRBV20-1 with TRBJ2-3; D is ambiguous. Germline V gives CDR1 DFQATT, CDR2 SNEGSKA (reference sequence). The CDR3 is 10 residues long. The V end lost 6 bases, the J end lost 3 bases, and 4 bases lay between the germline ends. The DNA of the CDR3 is TGCAGTGCACGGACAGATACGCAGTATTTT. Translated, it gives CSARTDTQYF.

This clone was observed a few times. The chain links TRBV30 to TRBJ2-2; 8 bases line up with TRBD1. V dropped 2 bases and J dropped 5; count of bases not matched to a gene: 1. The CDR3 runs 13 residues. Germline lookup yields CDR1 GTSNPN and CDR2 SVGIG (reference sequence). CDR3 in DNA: TGTGCCTGGAGTAGACAGGGGACCGGGGAGCTGTTTTTT. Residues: CAWSRQGTGELFF.

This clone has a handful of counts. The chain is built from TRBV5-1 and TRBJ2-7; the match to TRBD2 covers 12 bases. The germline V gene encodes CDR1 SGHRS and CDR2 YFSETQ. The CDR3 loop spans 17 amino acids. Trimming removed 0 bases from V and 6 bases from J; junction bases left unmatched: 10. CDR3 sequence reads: CASSLAPQTSGRTEQYF. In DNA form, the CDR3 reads TGCGCCAGCAGCTTGGCTCCCCAGACTAGCGGGAGAACCGAGCAGTACTTC.

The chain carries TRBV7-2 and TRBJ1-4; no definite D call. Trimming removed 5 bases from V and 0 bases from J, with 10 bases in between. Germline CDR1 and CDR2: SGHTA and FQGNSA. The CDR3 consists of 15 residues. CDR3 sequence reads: CASSPGPATNEKLFF. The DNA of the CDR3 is TGTGCCAGCAGCCCTGGGCCCGCAACTAATGAAAAACTGTTTTTT.

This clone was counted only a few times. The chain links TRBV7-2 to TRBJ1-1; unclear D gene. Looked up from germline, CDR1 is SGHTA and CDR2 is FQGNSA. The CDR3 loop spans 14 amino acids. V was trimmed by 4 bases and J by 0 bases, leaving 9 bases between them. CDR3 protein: CASSYTRLNTEAFF. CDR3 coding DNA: TGTGCCAGCAGCTATACGCGCTTGAACACTGAAGCTTTCTTT.